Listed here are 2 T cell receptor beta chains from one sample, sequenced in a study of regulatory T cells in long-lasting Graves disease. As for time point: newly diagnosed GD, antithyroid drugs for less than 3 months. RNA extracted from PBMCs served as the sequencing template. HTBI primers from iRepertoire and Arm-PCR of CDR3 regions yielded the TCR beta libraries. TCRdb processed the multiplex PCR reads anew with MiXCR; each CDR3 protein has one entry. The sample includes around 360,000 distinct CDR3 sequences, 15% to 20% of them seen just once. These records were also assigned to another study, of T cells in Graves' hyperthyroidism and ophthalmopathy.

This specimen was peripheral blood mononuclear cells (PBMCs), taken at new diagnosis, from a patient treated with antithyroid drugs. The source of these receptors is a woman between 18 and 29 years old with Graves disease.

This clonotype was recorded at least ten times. The CDR3 DNA is TGTGCCAGCAGCCGAAGTCCCGGGACTAGACATGTAATGACACAAGAGACCCAGTACTTC. Translated, it gives CASSRSPGTRHVMTQETQYF. The chain uses TRBV5-5 and TRBJ2-5, with 8 bases aligning to TRBD2. With V trimmed by 4 bases and J by 2 bases, 22 bases remained unmatched. CDR3 size: 20 residues. Germline CDR1 SGHKS, CDR2 YYEKEE (reference sequence).

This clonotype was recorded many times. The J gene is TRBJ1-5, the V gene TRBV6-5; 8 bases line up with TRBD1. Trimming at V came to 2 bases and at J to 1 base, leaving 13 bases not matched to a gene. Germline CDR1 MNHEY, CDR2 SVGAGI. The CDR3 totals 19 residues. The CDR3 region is CASSYKGTGPTRSNQPQHF. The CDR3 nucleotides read TGTGCCAGCAGTTACAAAGGGACAGGCCCAACGCGGAGCAATCAGCCCCAGCATTTT.